This TCR beta chain stems from a study of blood T cell repertoires in COVID-19. Some clones are missing from TCRdb's copy, which holds only in-frame ones; the method was immunoSEQ multiplex PCR. Among 250,000 to 350,000 clones listed, 70% to 90% were seen once. This TCR was sampled from a woman aged 70 to 79 with COVID-19, enrolled during active disease. Sequencing was carried out using peripheral blood.

CDR3 protein: CATSESRTGETQYF. Here the CDR3 DNA reads TGTGCCACCAGTGAATCCCGGACAGGGGAGACCCAGTACTTC. The chain has TRBV24-1 and TRBJ2-5; TRBD1 matches at 8 bases. The ends lost 4 bases at V and 5 bases at J; junction bases unmatched: 5. Per germline, CDR1 KGHDR and CDR2 SFDVKD. The CDR3 loop spans 14 amino acids.